These T cell receptor beta chains were read from a single sample in a study of T cells after somatic rescue of genetic block. The method was immunoSEQ multiplex PCR; TCRdb's version includes in-frame clones alone and lacks a portion of them. The data contain some 68,000 clones, approximately 90% of them seen just once; the ten biggest clones take up approximately 2.7%. The source material was peripheral blood mononuclear cells (PBMCs). Receptors were obtained from a young man. Both conserved end residues are part of each CDR3. D genes are given only for firm matches. Rows give clone size only sometimes, using once, few, many, or a class for an expanded clone.

clone_size j_call v_call d_call cdr3_nt cdr3_aa
. TRBJ1-5 TRBV6-6 . TGTGCCAGCAGTTACGAGACAGGCAGCAATCAGCCCCAGCATTTT CASSYETGSNQPQHF
. TRBJ2-5 TRBV5-6 . TGTGCCAGCAGCTTGGGGGACCTGTACCAAGAGACCCAGTACTTC CASSLGDLYQETQYF
. TRBJ2-2 TRBV9 TRBD1 TGTGCCAGCAGCATAAACCCGACAGGGATGCACCCCGGGGAGCTGTTTTTT CASSINPTGMHPGELFF
. TRBJ1-2 TRBV4-1 . TGCGCCAGCAGCCAAGCCGTGGGACGGAACTATGGCTACACCTTC CASSQAVGRNYGYTF
. TRBJ2-7 TRBV5-1 TRBD1 TGCGCCAGCAGTTTTACCGGGACAGGATACGAGCAGTACTTC CASSFTGTGYEQYF
. TRBJ1-6 TRBV10-3 . TGTGCCATCAGTGAGTATCAGGGTCGGAATTCACCCCTCCACTTT CAISEYQGRNSPLHF
. TRBJ2-3 TRBV5-8 . TGTGCCAGCAGCTTGGTTCAGATAGGAGATACGCAGTATTTT CASSLVQIGDTQYF
. TRBJ2-7 TRBV19 TRBD2 TGTGCCAGTAGTCCGTGGACTAGCGGGGCCTACGAGCAGTACTTC CASSPWTSGAYEQYF
. TRBJ1-5 TRBV18 . TGTGCCAGCTCAGCCGACTCGAGCCAGCCCCAGCATTTT CASSADSSQPQHF
. TRBJ2-7 TRBV6-6 . TGTGCCAGCAGTTTAGGGGGGACCGCGGACGAGCAGTACTTC CASSLGGTADEQYF
. TRBJ1-5 TRBV6-1 TRBD1 TGTGCCAGCAGTGAAGCCGAGGGACAGGGGAATCAGCCCCAGCATTTT CASSEAEGQGNQPQHF
. TRBJ2-7 TRBV27 TRBD2 TGTGCCAGCAGTCCTCGACTAGCGGGTTTATACGAGCAGTACTTC CASSPRLAGLYEQYF
. TRBJ2-7 TRBV4-3 . TGCGCCAGCAGCCAAGTCGTGTCGGGTTCCTACGAGCAGTACTTC CASSQVVSGSYEQYF
. TRBJ2-3 TRBV19 TRBD1 TGTGCCAGTAGTATAGATCCAGGGGGCGTCGCAGATACGCAGTATTTT CASSIDPGGVADTQYF
few TRBJ2-7 TRBV7-2 . TGTGCCAGCAGCTCTAGGCCTAGCAGAGATTACGAGCAGTACTTC CASSSRPSRDYEQYF
. TRBJ2-7 TRBV6-5 TRBD1 TGTGCCAGCAGTAAGAAGACAGGGGTGCGCGAGCAGTACTTC CASSKKTGVREQYF
. TRBJ2-7 TRBV11-2 TRBD2 TGTGCCAGCAGCCCCAGAGCGGGGGTATTGAGCTACGAGCAGTACTTC CASSPRAGVLSYEQYF
. TRBJ1-5 TRBV5-5 . TGTGCCAGCAGCGACCGGGGCGTACAGCCCCAGCATTTT CASSDRGVQPQHF
. TRBJ1-2 TRBV30 TRBD1 TGTGCCTGGAGGGACAGGGACTATGGCTACACCTTC CAWRDRDYGYTF
. TRBJ1-3 TRBV5-6 . TGTGCCAGCAGCCCAAGCCTCCCGGACCGCGGGTTAAGAAACACCATATATTTT CASSPSLPDRGLRNTIYF
. TRBJ2-7 TRBV13 TRBD1 TGTGCCAGCAGCTCGGACAGGGTTCCGTACTTC CASSSDRVPYF
. TRBJ1-4 TRBV29-1 . TGCAGCGTTGGCCAGGGGTTAGGGGAAAAACTGTTTTTT CSVGQGLGEKLFF
few TRBJ2-7 TRBV6-1 . TGTGCCAGCAGTGAACCAGGCAGCCCGTCCTACGAGCAGTACTTC CASSEPGSPSYEQYF
. TRBJ2-2 TRBV19 TRBD2 TGTGCCAGTAGTATAAAAGGACTAGCGGGGACGAACACCGGGGAGCTGTTTTTT CASSIKGLAGTNTGELFF
. TRBJ2-7 TRBV5-5 TRBD1 TGTGCCAGCACCGGAACGGACAGGCCACCCTACGAGCAGTACTTC CASTGTDRPPYEQYF
. TRBJ2-7 TRBV27 . TGTGCCAGCAGTGGGGCCTACGAGCAGTACTTC CASSGAYEQYF
. TRBJ2-3 TRBV9 TRBD1 TGTGCCAGCAGCGCTGACAGGGGGCGCACAGATACGCAGTATTTT CASSADRGRTDTQYF
. TRBJ1-1 TRBV2 . TGTGCCAGCAGATCGGAAGGGCGGGCGAACACTGAAGCTTTCTTT CASRSEGRANTEAFF
. TRBJ1-2 TRBV25-1 . TGTGCCAGCAGTGCCCCTGGGGGCTACACCTTC CASSAPGGYTF